The rows below give T cell receptor beta chains drawn from one sample of a study of CD8+ T cells in alopecia areata. The table came from immunoSEQ multiplex PCR; TCRdb's copy has only in-frame clones and leaves some out. The table shows a few hundred thousand clones, with 50% to 60% occurring only once. The specimen was CD4+ T cells sorted from blood, collected at week 4, from a patient treated with tofacitinib. These receptors were obtained from a human donor with alopecia areata. The conserved cysteine and the conserved F or W are not part of the CDR3 here. Only part of the rows carry a size: once, few, many, or a class if the clone is expanded.

TRBV29-1	TRBJ1-1	.	SVVFRDGFGAF
TRBV25-1	TRBJ2-3	.	ASSEARTTRLAADTQY
TRBV10-3	TRBJ2-7	.	AISESMVAGGEQY
TRBV29-1	TRBJ2-7	.	SVLQKGPYEQY
TRBV5-1	TRBJ2-3	.	ASNFGSGHTDTQY
TRBV10-3	TRBJ2-7	.	AISEADRTGEQY
TRBV15	TRBJ2-1	.	ATSTISNEQF
TRBV7-3	TRBJ1-4	.	ARPVRAPSDSTNEKLF
TRBV25-1	TRBJ1-2	once	ARIRTSHYGYT
TRBV5-6	TRBJ1-5	.	ASSLRGGRNQPQH
TRBV7-9	TRBJ1-5	.	ASSFGAMGNQPQH
TRBV29-1	TRBJ1-6	.	SVAIGTANNSPLH
TRBV5-6	TRBJ1-5	.	ASSLGTTNQPQH
TRBV29-1	TRBJ2-3	.	SVERQLAYTQY
TRBV29-1	TRBJ1-2	.	SVESQGNNYGYT
TRBV7-2	TRBJ2-2	.	ASSRQTSDNTGELF
TRBV4-1	TRBJ2-3	few	ASSQVFGGADTQY
TRBV10-3	TRBJ1-2	many	AISEHRANYGYT
TRBV29-1	TRBJ2-2	.	SDLEGTTGELF
TRBV30	TRBJ1-1	.	AWISLDRGKGAF
TRBV5-1	TRBJ2-7	.	ASSLAYGGRLDEQY
TRBV5-1	TRBJ1-1	once	ASSPNLDTEAF
TRBV5-1	TRBJ2-3	.	ASSLVLSGRTPLPTDTQY
TRBV14	TRBJ2-1	.	ASSTGLAGVSEQF
TRBV10-3	TRBJ1-2	once	ARTPNYGYT
TRBV7-7	TRBJ2-5	few	ASSPGHRGGETQY
TRBV5-1	TRBJ1-6	.	ASSLQQSSALH
TRBV29-1	TRBJ2-1	.	SAARLTGSGRLSGSNEQF
TRBV23-1	TRBJ1-1	few	ASSQSFDRPTEAF
TRBV7-6	TRBJ2-3	.	ASSLGLWKSDTQY
TRBV5-1	TRBJ1-1	.	ASSSATNTEAF
TRBV30	TRBJ1-5	.	AWTRSGDQPQH